This T cell receptor (beta chain) was sequenced in a study of T cell responses to AZD1222 COVID-19 vaccine. The CDR3 has 15 amino acids. Germline-derived CDR1 and CDR2 are MNHNS and SASEGT. The V gene lost 1 base and the J gene lost 0 bases, with 9 bases spanning the gap. Sequencing used immunoSEQ multiplex PCR; TCRdb keeps in-frame clones, though not all of them. The data show around 99,000 clones, 70% to 90% seen once. The sequence was collected from an adult in good health. This material consisted of peripheral blood, taken on day 0 of MenACWY control vaccination. The rearrangement joins TRBV6-1 to TRBJ1-1, with D possibly TRBD1 on 6 matching bases. CDR3 protein: CASSEGRGLNTEAFF. The CDR3 region has the DNA TGTGCCAGCAGTGAAGGCAGGGGATTGAACACTGAAGCTTTCTTT.